The 29 T cell receptor beta chains reported below all come from one sample, sequenced in a study of blood T cell repertoires in COVID-19. This table comes from immunoSEQ multiplex PCR, and its TCRdb copy is limited to in-frame clones, with some not included. Seen here are fewer than 80,000 clones, 90% observed once, and the top ten hold 5.3%. Sequenced material: peripheral blood. These receptors all come from a man aged 50-59 years with acute or convalescent COVID-19.

This chain links TRBV14 with TRBJ1-2, with D tentatively TRBD1 (5 bases). There are 16 residues in the CDR3. Trimming took off 0 bases at V and 2 bases at J, with 13 bases between the two ends. Per the germline V gene, CDR1 is SGHDN and CDR2 is FVKESK. CDR3: CASSQDLAGWNYGYTF. CDR3 nucleotide sequence: TGTGCCAGCAGCCAAGATTTGGCAGGGTGGAACTATGGCTACACCTTC.

The sample holds one count of this clone. The chain is built from TRBV19 and TRBJ2-5, with 7 bases identical to TRBD2. Unmatched junction bases numbered 9, after V lost 2 bases and J lost 6 bases. This CDR3 is 15 amino acids long. Germline CDR1 reads LNHDA; CDR2 reads SQIVND (reference sequence). The DNA for the CDR3 is TGTGCCAGTAGTATAACAGTATCGGGAGGCCAGACCCAGTACTTC. Translated, it gives CASSITVSGGQTQYF.

This clone was detected once. The rearrangement joins TRBV19 to TRBJ2-5, with a weak D call TRBD2 (5 bases). Between the trimmed V and J ends, which lost 7 bases and 5 bases, there was a span of 17 bases. CDR1 and CDR2 (germline): LNHDA, SQIVND (reference sequence). The CDR3 extends over 14 amino acids. CDR3 in DNA: TGTGCCAGTATGGAAGGGAGCAGACCTGAGACCCAGTACTTC. Protein: CASMEGSRPETQYF.

The genes are TRBV25-1 and TRBJ1-2; D is possibly TRBD1 (5 bases). The CDR3 covers 14 residues. Trimming removed 3 bases from V and 1 base from J, with 9 bases in between. The germline gives CDR1 MGHDK, CDR2 SYGVNS. The CDR3 bases are TGTGCCAGCAGTGACCAGGGCCTTAACTATGGCTACACCTTC. Its protein is CASSDQGLNYGYTF.

The chain couples TRBV5-6 to TRBJ1-5, with D unresolved. Germline V lookup: CDR1 SGHDT, CDR2 YYEEEE. Trimming left V 0 bases short and J 4 bases short, with 8 bases between. This CDR3 spans 14 amino acids. Here the CDR3 DNA reads TGTGCCAGCAGCTTGGTTGGCCCGAATCAGCCCCAGCATTTT. Protein product: CASSLVGPNQPQHF.

The J gene is TRBJ1-5, the V gene TRBV7-9; TRBD1 aligns across 8 bases. The CDR3 runs 13 residues. Germline V gene sequence: CDR1 SEHNR, CDR2 FQNEAQ (reference sequence). Trimming took 5 bases from V and 5 from J; bases not matched to a gene: 2. CDR3 protein: CASSGQGDQPQHF. In DNA form, the CDR3 reads TGTGCCAGCAGCGGACAGGGTGATCAGCCCCAGCATTTT.

This clone was seen a few times. This chain joins TRBV21-1 and TRBJ2-1; no check of the table's D call, TRBD1, against the DNA was made. TRBV21-1 is described as a pseudogene. The CDR3 has 18 amino acids. The CDR3 loop is CASSKGFRDRGPYNEQFF. CDR3 nucleotide sequence: TGTGCCAGCAGCAAAGGGTTCCGAGACAGGGGCCCCTACAATGAGCAGTTCTTC.

This chain connects TRBV2 to TRBJ2-1; TRBD2 aligns across 10 bases. Germline-derived CDR1 and CDR2 are SNHLY and FYNNEI. The CDR3 loop spans 13 amino acids. V lost 10 bases to trimming and J lost 7 bases; unmatched junction nucleotides: 7. The CDR3 sequence is CANIAGGQNEQFF. Here the CDR3 DNA reads TGTGCCAACATAGCGGGAGGACAGAATGAGCAGTTCTTC.

V and J are TRBV20-1 and TRBJ2-1; D remains ambiguous. There are 11 residues in the CDR3. Germline values: CDR1 DFQATT, CDR2 SNEGSKA (reference sequence). Trimming pared 4 bases from V and 2 bases from J, leaving 3 bases between. The CDR3: CSAIAYNEQFF. The CDR3 DNA follows: TGCAGTGCTATAGCCTACAATGAGCAGTTCTTC.

The CDR3 DNA is TGTGCCAGCAGCATGAGGAGGGAAGGGTGCGAGCAGTACTTC. This encodes CASSMRREGCEQYF. The J gene is TRBJ2-7, the V gene TRBV21-1; TRBD2 is the table's D call, not checked against the DNA. TRBV21-1 is given as a pseudogene. This CDR3 is built from 14 residues.

This chain connects TRBV5-5 to TRBJ2-7; D gene uncertain. Trimming removed 0 bases at V and 6 bases at J, with 7 bases between. This CDR3 spans 12 amino acids. Germline loops: CDR1 SGHKS, CDR2 YYEKEE (reference sequence). This CDR3 is CASSLAGGEQYF. As DNA, the CDR3 is TGTGCCAGCAGCTTGGCGGGTGGCGAGCAGTACTTC.

This clone appeared once. In DNA form, the CDR3 reads TGTGCCAGCAGCCAAGAAACAAGTCCCCCCTACGAGCAGTACTTC. Translated: CASSQETSPPYEQYF. The chain recombines TRBV14 with TRBJ2-7; D is unclear. The V end was cut by 0 bases, the J end by 2 bases, with 11 bases between. The CDR3 runs 15 residues. Germline CDR1 is SGHDN and CDR2 is FVKESK.

This chain connects TRBV19 to TRBJ1-2, with a tentative D call TRBD1 (5 bases). The V end was cut by 5 bases, the J end by 7 bases, with 11 bases between. Germline assignment: CDR1 LNHDA and CDR2 SQIVND (reference sequence). The CDR3 contains 12 residues. The CDR3 region is CASSLGEVGYTF. In DNA, the CDR3 is TGTGCCAGTAGTCTGGGGGAGGTTGGCTACACCTTC.

This rearrangement joins TRBV10-2 to TRBJ2-3, with 9 nucleotides matching TRBD2. Trimming at V came to 7 bases and at J to 1 base, leaving 3 bases not matched to a gene. CDR3 size: 14 residues. Germline CDR1 reads WSHSY; CDR2 reads SAAADI. Here the CDR3 DNA reads TGCGCCAGCACCTGGACTAGCGGCACAGATACGCAGTATTTT. It is translated as CASTWTSGTDTQYF.

The chain uses TRBV29-1 and TRBJ2-3; a possible D gene is TRBD1 (6 bases). V dropped 0 bases and J dropped 4 bases, with 11 bases sitting between them. Germline V CDR1 and CDR2: SQVTM, ANQGSEA. There are 14 residues in the CDR3. As DNA, the CDR3 is TGCAGCGTTGAAGATTGGGGGCAATCAGATACGCAGTATTTT. Its translation is CSVEDWGQSDTQYF.

The chain employs TRBV6-5 and TRBJ1-1, with 8 bases aligning to TRBD1. After removal of 7 bases from V and 7 bases from J, the junction contained 14 bases not matched to a gene. Germline values: CDR1 MNHEY, CDR2 SVGAGI. This CDR3 has 15 amino acids. The CDR3 sequence: CASKAASQGAIEAFF. CDR3 nucleotides: TGTGCCAGCAAGGCCGCTTCCCAGGGGGCCATTGAAGCTTTCTTT.

This chain uses TRBV9 with TRBJ2-1, with 8 bases identical to TRBD2. Looked up from germline, CDR1 is SGDLS and CDR2 is YYNGEE. J gave up 8 bases and V 4 bases, and 14 bases lay outside the gene matches. The CDR3 spans 16 residues. The CDR3 loop is CASSLRVTGAGDEQFF. For the CDR3, the DNA is TGTGCCAGCAGCCTCAGGGTGACGGGAGCGGGGGATGAGCAGTTCTTC.

The rearrangement links TRBV5-6 to TRBJ2-5; maybe TRBD1 (7 bases). CDR1 SGHDT and CDR2 YYEEEE come from the germline V gene. Trimming shortened V by 3 bases and J by 5 bases, and 14 bases separated the two germline ends. The length of the CDR3 is 14 residues. CDR3 sequence (DNA): TGTGCCAGCAGCTCCCTCCCAGGGGGGGAGACCCAGTACTTC. Translating gives CASSSLPGGETQYF.

The V call is TRBV5-4, the J call TRBJ2-1; D is perhaps TRBD2 (5 bases). The CDR3 is 17 amino acids. V lost 0 bases and J 0 bases, leaving 13 bases between the germline ends. The germline V gene encodes CDR1 SGHNT and CDR2 YYREEE (reference sequence). In DNA, the CDR3 is TGTGCCAGCAGCTTGGCGGGTAGTGGGAGCTCCTACAATGAGCAGTTCTTC. Its protein product is CASSLAGSGSSYNEQFF.

The rearrangement joins TRBV6-5 to TRBJ2-7; a possible D gene is TRBD1 (6 bases). The ends were cut back, 2 bases at V and 2 bases at J, with 10 bases in the middle. The CDR3 is made up of 14 amino acids. In germline, CDR1 is MNHEY, CDR2 SVGAGI. The CDR3 DNA reads as TGTGCCAGCAGTTACACGGCAGGGGCCTACGAGCAGTACTTC. This codes for CASSYTAGAYEQYF.

The genes are TRBV21-1 and TRBJ1-1; whether TRBD1, the table's D call, matches the DNA was not checked. TRBV21-1 is classified as a pseudogene. The CDR3 has 15 amino acids. This CDR3 is CASSKAAEGVTEAFF. CDR3 bases: TGTGCCAGCAGCAAAGCGGCCGAGGGGGTAACTGAAGCTTTCTTT.

This rearrangement joins TRBV19 to TRBJ2-7; 12 bases are a match to TRBD2. Germline assignment: CDR1 LNHDA and CDR2 SQIVND (reference sequence). The CDR3 consists of 15 residues. V dropped 1 base and J dropped 5; count of bases not matched to a gene: 3. The CDR3 here is CASSIALAGGHEQYF. Written as DNA, the CDR3 is TGTGCCAGTAGTATAGCACTAGCGGGAGGCCACGAGCAGTACTTC.

The CDR3 spells CASSYLQGGTEAFF. The CDR3 DNA sequence: TGTGCCAGCAGTTACTTACAGGGTGGCACTGAAGCTTTCTTT. The V gene is TRBV6-6, the J gene TRBJ1-1, with D possibly matching TRBD1 (6 bases). The germline V gene encodes CDR1 MNHNY and CDR2 SVGAGI (reference sequence). CDR3 length: 14 residues. Trimming removed 1 base from V and 4 bases from J, with 10 bases in between.

This rearrangement joins TRBV5-1 to TRBJ1-4; TRBD1 is a possible D gene (5 bases). The length of the CDR3 is 14 residues. Trimming took off 5 bases at V and 4 bases at J, with 12 bases between the two ends. Germline CDR1 and CDR2: SGHRS and YFSETQ. The CDR3 DNA is TGCGCCAGCAGTTCCGGGGGAAATAATGAAAAACTGTTTTTT. Amino acid sequence: CASSSGGNNEKLFF.

This clone has just one count. The rearrangement joins TRBV7-9 to TRBJ1-4; 10 bases match TRBD1. The CDR3 extends over 17 amino acids. J was trimmed by 7 bases and V by 4 bases; bases with no gene match: 12. Per the germline V gene, CDR1 is SEHNR and CDR2 is FQNEAQ (reference sequence). CDR3 DNA sequence: TGTGCCAGCAGCTCCGGTAGAGAGGGGACAGGGGCTGAAAAACTGTTTTTT. It is translated as CASSSGREGTGAEKLFF.

The CDR3 bases are TGTGCCAGAAGCCGAGAGGTAGCGACCACTAGCACAGATACGCAGTATTTT. It translates to CARSREVATTSTDTQYF. The rearrangement links TRBV5-3 to TRBJ2-3, with a possible D match to TRBD2 (5 bases). TRBV5-3 is sorted into the ORF group, with uncertain function. The CDR3 spans 17 residues. V shed 4 bases and J shed 0 bases, with 18 bases lying between them.

This clone has only a few counts. The rearrangement joins TRBV27 to TRBJ2-7, with 8 positions matching TRBD1. V was pared by 5 bases and J by 5 bases, with 5 bases of the junction left unmatched. The CDR3 runs to 13 residues. The germline CDR1 and CDR2 sequences are MNHEY and SMNVEV (reference sequence). CDR3 coding DNA: TGTGCCAGCAGTGTGCGGACAGGGAACGAGCAGTACTTC. Protein: CASSVRTGNEQYF.

V and J are TRBV6-5 and TRBJ2-5; no reliable D call. V dropped 4 bases and J dropped 5 bases, with 5 bases sitting between them. Germline lookup yields CDR1 MNHEY and CDR2 SVGAGI. The CDR3 has 11 residues. CDR3: CASSFAETQYF. CDR3 DNA sequence: TGTGCCAGCAGTTTCGCGGAGACCCAGTACTTC.

The CDR3 spells CASSLAGGRDQPQHF. The CDR3 DNA follows: TGCGCCAGCAGCTTGGCCGGGGGGCGCGATCAGCCCCAGCATTTT. This sequence joins TRBV5-1 and TRBJ1-5; possibly TRBD1 for D (6 bases). V was clipped by 0 bases and J by 5 bases, with 12 bases between them. CDR1 SGHRS and CDR2 YFSETQ come from the germline V gene. This CDR3 is 15 amino acids long.